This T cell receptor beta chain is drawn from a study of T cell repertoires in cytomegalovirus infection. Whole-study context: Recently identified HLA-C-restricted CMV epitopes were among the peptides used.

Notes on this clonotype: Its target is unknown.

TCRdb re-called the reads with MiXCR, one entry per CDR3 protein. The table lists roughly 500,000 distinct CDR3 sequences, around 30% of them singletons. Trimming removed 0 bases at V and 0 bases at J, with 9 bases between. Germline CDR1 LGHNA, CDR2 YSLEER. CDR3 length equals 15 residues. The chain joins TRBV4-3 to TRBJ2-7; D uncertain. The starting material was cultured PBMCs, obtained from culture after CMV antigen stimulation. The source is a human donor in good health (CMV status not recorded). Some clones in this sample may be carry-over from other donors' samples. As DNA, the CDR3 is TGCGCCAGCAGCCAAGAAGGACCGTACTCCTACGAGCAGTACTTC. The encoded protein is CASSQEGPYSYEQYF.